The next 27 T cell receptor beta chains were all read from a single sample in a study of T cell responses to AZD1222 COVID-19 vaccine. Sequencing was performed with immunoSEQ multiplex PCR; in TCRdb, only in-frame clones are kept and a portion is missing. The table lists 100,000 to 150,000 clones, 85% to 90% of them singletons. The sample consisted of peripheral blood, taken on day 0 of AZD1222 vaccination. The receptors were gathered from an adult in good health.

This clone was counted between two and nine times. The chain employs TRBV7-2 and TRBJ1-2; a weak D match, TRBD1 (6 bases). CDR1 and CDR2 (germline): SGHTA, FQGNSA. This CDR3 contains 16 residues. With 2 bases removed from V and 7 bases from J, the gap between germline ends came to 20 bases. For the CDR3, the DNA is TGTGCCAGCAGCTTAATCCTCGGCCCAGGGGATCTTGGCTACACCTTC. Its protein product is CASSLILGPGDLGYTF.

J is TRBJ1-1 and V is TRBV7-9; D possibly corresponds to TRBD1 (6 bases). This CDR3 has 11 amino acids. V was shortened by 6 bases and J by 9 bases, with 11 bases between the two germline ends. Germline CDR1 SEHNR, CDR2 FQNEAQ (reference sequence). This CDR3 is CASRRDIQAFF. The CDR3 region has the DNA TGTGCCAGCAGAAGGGACATTCAAGCTTTCTTT.

The chain's CDR3 is CASSPLSWGSGNTIYF. Written as DNA, the CDR3 is TGTGCCAGCAGCCCACTATCTTGGGGCTCTGGAAACACCATATATTTT. The V gene is TRBV9, the J gene TRBJ1-3; D remains ambiguous. The length of the CDR3 is 16 residues. Looked up from germline, CDR1 is SGDLS and CDR2 is YYNGEE. Trimming stripped 4 bases from V and 0 bases from J, with 14 bases between.

The chain uses TRBV7-3 and TRBJ2-1; TRBD2 matches 8 bases. The CDR3 sequence is 14 residues long. The germline V gene encodes CDR1 SGHTA and CDR2 FQGTGA. Losses at the gene ends were 1 base for V and 13 bases for J; bases not matched to a gene: 9. The CDR3 DNA reads as TGTGCCAGCAGCTTAAACGGGGGGGCTCTTGAACAGTTCTTC. Translated: CASSLNGGALEQFF.

This clone is a singleton in its sample. The V gene is TRBV19, the J gene TRBJ2-7; TRBD1 matches at 9 bases. Germline V gene data show CDR1 as LNHDA and CDR2 as SQIVND (reference sequence). The CDR3 has 14 residues. With 6 bases clipped from V and 5 bases from J, the junction kept 8 bases outside the gene matches. For the CDR3, the DNA is TGTGCCAGTAGCGTGACAGGGGGATCTAACGAGCAGTACTTC. It codes for CASSVTGGSNEQYF. Drawing the rest from reference TRBV19 and TRBJ2-7, the complete variable domain is DGGITQSPKYLFRKEGQNVTLSCEQNLNHDAMYWYRQDPGQGLRLIYYSQIVNDFQKGDIAEGYSVSREKKESFPLTVTSAQKNPTAFYLCASSVTGGSNEQYFGPGTRLTVT.

The chain employs TRBV18 and TRBJ2-7, with 9 bases identical to TRBD1. Unmatched junction bases numbered 8, after V lost 6 bases and J lost 2 bases. This CDR3 is built from 15 residues. CDR1 is KGHSH and CDR2 is LQKENI in the germline V gene. The CDR3 coding sequence is TGTGCCAGCTCCGATGGACAGGGGTCACCCTACGAGCAGTACTTC. Encoded protein: CASSDGQGSPYEQYF.

This chain connects TRBV5-1 to TRBJ2-7, with a possible D match to TRBD1 (5 bases). From germline, CDR1 is SGHRS and CDR2 YFSETQ. The CDR3 has 16 amino acids. Trimming removed 1 base from V and 1 base from J, with 15 bases in between. The CDR3 loop is CASSLTAQGTSYEQYF. For the CDR3, the DNA is TGCGCCAGCAGCTTGACCGCTCAGGGTACATCCTACGAGCAGTACTTC.

The genes are TRBV5-1 and TRBJ1-5; TRBD1 matches 12 bases. Germline loops: CDR1 SGHRS, CDR2 YFSETQ. The CDR3 runs to 16 residues. The J segment lost 3 bases and the V segment lost 2 bases, leaving 3 bases of the junction unmatched. CDR3: CASSLGDRGLNQPQHF. CDR3 DNA sequence: TGCGCCAGCAGCTTAGGGGACAGGGGGCTCAATCAGCCCCAGCATTTT.

This clone came up a few times. The rearrangement uses TRBV5-1 and TRBJ1-5, with D perhaps matching TRBD1 (5 bases). Germline loops: CDR1 SGHRS, CDR2 YFSETQ. V was trimmed by 4 bases and J by 9 bases, leaving 23 bases between them. The CDR3 loop spans 16 amino acids. CDR3 bases: TGCGCCAGCAGCCTCGGGACGGTAGATCTATCAGGGCCCCAGCATTTT. Protein sequence: CASSLGTVDLSGPQHF. The full variable domain, in which reference TRBV5-1 and TRBJ1-5 provide the parts outside the CDR3, is KAGVTQTPRYLIKTRGQQVTLSCSPISGHRSVSWYQQTPGQGLQFLFEYFSETQRNKGNFPGRFSGRQFSNSRSEMNVSTLELGDSALYLCASSLGTVDLSGPQHFGDGTRLSIL.

The genes are TRBV9 and TRBJ1-2; a possible D gene is TRBD1 (6 bases). The ends were cut back, 4 bases at V and 7 bases at J, with 26 bases in the middle. The CDR3 is 17 amino acids. Per the germline V gene, CDR1 is SGDLS and CDR2 is YYNGEE. CDR3 amino acids: CASSPLQGRGRVGGYTF. CDR3 DNA sequence: TGTGCCAGCAGCCCCCTCCAAGGGCGGGGGCGGGTTGGTGGCTACACCTTC. Full variable domain (outside the CDR3, taken from reference TRBV9 and TRBJ1-2): DSGVTQTPKHLITATGQRVTLRCSPRSGDLSVYWYQQSLDQGLQFLIQYYNGEERAKGNILERFSAQQFPDLHSELNLSSLELGDSALYFCASSPLQGRGRVGGYTFGSGTRLTVV.

This clone was detected only once. This chain uses TRBV9 with TRBJ2-2; D is uncertain. V lost 4 bases, J lost 6 bases, and 10 bases lay in between. The germline V gene has CDR1 SGDLS and CDR2 YYNGEE. The CDR3 has 13 amino acids. This CDR3 is CASSLIAAGELFF. The CDR3 DNA reads as TGTGCCAGCAGCCTTATAGCCGCCGGGGAGCTGTTTTTT.

This sequence joins TRBV7-2 and TRBJ2-5, with D uncertain. The V and J ends lost 1 base and 0 bases respectively, with 3 bases between them. Germline values: CDR1 SGHTA, CDR2 FQGNSA. This CDR3 contains 13 residues. CDR3 region: CASSLGYQETQYF. DNA for the CDR3: TGTGCCAGCAGCTTAGGGTACCAAGAGACCCAGTACTTC.

The chain combines TRBV16 with TRBJ2-5; D possibly corresponds to TRBD1 (6 bases). Per the germline V gene, CDR1 is KGHSY and CDR2 is FQNENV. V was cut by 0 bases and J by 5 bases, with 10 bases left in between. CDR3 length: 14 residues. CDR3 nucleotides: TGTGCCAGCAGCCAATCGAGCCAGGGGGAGACCCAGTACTTC. Its translation is CASSQSSQGETQYF.

As concerns this clone: One end of the junction fails to match germline, which may point to a read error. The gene calls are TRBV6-5 and TRBJ2-2; 7 nucleotides agree with TRBD2. CDR3 size: 12 residues. Germline V gives CDR1 MNHEY, CDR2 SVGAGI. The CDR3 DNA reads as TGTGCCAGCAGTCAGTCATGGGGGGGGCTGTTTTTT. Translating it yields CASSQSWGGLFF.

This sequence joins TRBV7-9 and TRBJ2-7; TRBD1 agrees at 9 bases. The CDR3 spans 16 residues. V was pared by 1 base and J by 3 bases, with 7 bases of the junction left unmatched. Germline V gives CDR1 SEHNR, CDR2 FQNEAQ (reference sequence). As DNA, the CDR3 is TGTGCCAGCAGCTTAGGGTTGGGGACAGGGCTCTACGAGCAGTACTTC. This translates into CASSLGLGTGLYEQYF.

This chain links TRBV15 with TRBJ2-1; D possibly corresponds to TRBD1 (5 bases). Germline CDR1 reads LNHNV; CDR2 reads YYDKDF (reference sequence). The ends were cut back, 0 bases at V and 12 bases at J, with 9 bases in the middle. This CDR3 has 12 residues. Here the CDR3 reads CATSRDERGQFF. CDR3 in DNA: TGTGCCACCAGCAGAGATGAAAGGGGGCAGTTCTTC. Filled out from reference TRBV15 and TRBJ2-1, the complete variable domain reads DAMVIQNPRYQVTQFGKPVTLSCSQTLNHNVMYWYQQKSSQAPKLLFHYYDKDFNNEADTPDNFQSRRPNTSFCFLDIRSPGLGDTAMYLCATSRDERGQFFGPGTRLTVL.

This sequence joins TRBV7-2 and TRBJ1-1; D unclear. The germline gives CDR1 SGHTA, CDR2 FQGNSA. The V gene lost 5 bases and the J gene lost 3 bases, with 28 bases spanning the gap. The CDR3 is 19 amino acids. The CDR3 region has the DNA TGTGCCAGCAGCCCACCCGTTAATTCTTGGTTAGTTGTGTACACTGAAGCTTTCTTT. The encoded protein is CASSPPVNSWLVVYTEAFF. The full variable domain, completed using reference TRBV7-2 and TRBJ1-1, is GAGVSQSPSNKVTEKGKDVELRCDPISGHTALYWYRQSLGQGLEFLIYFQGNSAPDKSGLPSDRFSAERTGGSVSTLTIQRTQQEDSAVYLCASSPPVNSWLVVYTEAFFGQGTRLTVV.

The chain links TRBV28 to TRBJ1-2; TRBD1 might be the D (5 bases). The germline gives CDR1 MDHEN, CDR2 SYDVKM. CDR3 length: 12 amino acids. V lost 7 bases and J 4 bases, leaving 10 bases between the germline ends. In DNA, the CDR3 is TGTGCCAGCAAGGGGTTTGGCTATGGCTACACCTTC. Amino acids: CASKGFGYGYTF.

V and J are TRBV11-3 and TRBJ2-2; 7 bases map to TRBD2. V lost 5 bases and J lost 5; bases outside the gene matches: 5. The CDR3 length is 14 residues. CDR1 is SGHNT and CDR2 is YENEEA in the germline V gene. The CDR3 region has the DNA TGTGCCAGCAGCCCCTGGGGGGGGACCGGGGAGCTGTTTTTT. As protein: CASSPWGGTGELFF.

The chain recombines TRBV2 with TRBJ1-2; TRBD1 matches 12 bases. This CDR3 spans 15 amino acids. V lost 4 bases to trimming and J lost 8 bases; unmatched junction nucleotides: 8. Germline V gives CDR1 SNHLY, CDR2 FYNNEI. This chain's CDR3 is CASSAGTGGDEGYTF. The CDR3 DNA reads as TGTGCCAGCAGTGCCGGGACAGGGGGCGATGAGGGCTACACCTTC.

The chain couples TRBV19 to TRBJ1-2; tentatively, D is TRBD1 (5 bases). With 6 bases removed from V and 8 bases from J, the gap between germline ends came to 19 bases. The CDR3 spans 14 residues. Germline V CDR1 and CDR2: LNHDA, SQIVND (reference sequence). This chain's CDR3 is CASREGTPGRGYTF. The CDR3 DNA follows: TGTGCCAGTAGAGAGGGGACCCCCGGGCGAGGCTACACCTTC. The full variable domain, rest sourced from reference TRBV19 and TRBJ1-2, is DGGITQSPKYLFRKEGQNVTLSCEQNLNHDAMYWYRQDPGQGLRLIYYSQIVNDFQKGDIAEGYSVSREKKESFPLTVTSAQKNPTAFYLCASREGTPGRGYTFGSGTRLTVV.

This chain joins TRBV6-5 and TRBJ2-7; unclear D gene. The ends were cut back, 5 bases at V and 4 bases at J, with 12 bases in the middle. Germline assignment: CDR1 MNHEY and CDR2 SVGAGI. This CDR3 comprises 13 residues. The CDR3 DNA sequence: TGTGCCAGCAGTCCGCAGACGGATTACGAGCAGTACTTC. Protein product: CASSPQTDYEQYF.

The chain has TRBV5-4 and TRBJ1-4; D may be TRBD1 (5 bases). The CDR3 sequence is 15 residues long. Germline V gene lookup returns CDR1 SGHNT and CDR2 YYREEE (reference sequence). Trimming pared 0 bases from V and 8 bases from J, leaving 14 bases between. CDR3 in amino acids: CASSLGKGQREKLFF. CDR3 bases: TGTGCCAGCAGCTTGGGAAAGGGGCAGAGGGAAAAACTGTTTTTT.

This chain joins TRBV7-2 and TRBJ1-1, with no clear D. Looked up from germline, CDR1 is SGHTA and CDR2 is FQGNSA. This CDR3 contains 13 residues. Trimming pared 8 bases from V and 0 bases from J, leaving 10 bases between. CDR3 sequence reads: CASRPWMNTEAFF. The DNA of the CDR3 is TGTGCCAGCCGGCCTTGGATGAACACTGAAGCTTTCTTT.

The chain employs TRBV7-8 and TRBJ1-3; D is ambiguous. The germline V gene has CDR1 SGHVS and CDR2 FQNEAQ. Trimming took 5 bases from V and 9 from J, leaving 11 bases between them. The CDR3 runs to 12 residues. This CDR3 is CASSQNKATIYF. DNA for the CDR3: TGTGCCAGCAGCCAAAATAAAGCCACCATATATTTT.

The chain is built from TRBV5-5 and TRBJ1-4; D is ambiguous. The length of the CDR3 is 15 residues. The germline V and J ends were trimmed by 1 base and 1 base, with 8 bases remaining between them. Germline lookup yields CDR1 SGHKS and CDR2 YYEKEE (reference sequence). CDR3 nucleotides: TGTGCCAGCAGCTTGAGGGCGGTAACTAATGAAAAACTGTTTTTT. Residues: CASSLRAVTNEKLFF.

V usage is TRBV29-1 and J usage is TRBJ2-3; 8 bases agree with TRBD1. V trimming: 6 bases; J trimming: 4 bases; junction bases outside the gene matches: 12. Germline values: CDR1 SQVTM, CDR2 ANQGSEA. The CDR3 spans 15 residues. The CDR3 is CSVATFRGHADTQYF. In nucleotides, the CDR3 is TGCAGCGTAGCCACCTTCAGGGGGCACGCAGATACGCAGTATTTT.